This section outlines one TCR beta chain sequence together with its context. The CDR3 is 15 residues long. From germline, CDR1 is LGHNA and CDR2 YSLEER. Trimming took off 0 bases at V and 3 bases at J, with 12 bases between the two ends. These data originate in a study of cytomegalovirus exposure and HLA in healthy donors. PCR involved 60 Vbeta and 13 Jbeta primers. TCRdb's copy holds only in-frame clones and misses some; the assay was immunoSEQ multiplex PCR. This table has around 150,000 clones, roughly 80% appearing once. The chain uses TRBV4-3 and TRBJ2-7, with a weak D call TRBD1 (5 bases). This clonotype was obtained from a male donor in good health and CMV-seronegative. Sequenced input: PBMCs. This chain's CDR3 is CASSQDSDSSYEQYF. CDR3 coding DNA: TGCGCCAGCAGCCAAGATAGTGACAGTAGCTACGAGCAGTACTTC.